One sample yielded the 23 T cell receptor beta chains listed below, sequenced in a study of T cell responses to AZD1222 COVID-19 vaccine. Using immunoSEQ multiplex PCR, the repertoire was profiled, and TCRdb retains in-frame clones only, with some absent. The data contain approximately 150,000 clones, roughly 90% of them singletons. The sample consisted of peripheral blood, taken 28 days after the second AZD1222 dose. The receptor source for this set is an adult who received the AZD1222 COVID-19 vaccine.

The rearrangement uses TRBV2 and TRBJ1-3, with 7 positions matching TRBD1. Trimming at V came to 6 bases and at J to 2 bases, leaving 4 bases not matched to a gene. Germline values: CDR1 SNHLY, CDR2 FYNNEI. CDR3 length: 14 residues. The CDR3: CASRPDRPGNTIYF. Here the CDR3 DNA reads TGTGCCAGCAGACCGGACAGGCCTGGAAACACCATATATTTT.

The V call is TRBV30, the J call TRBJ2-7, with 10 bases fitting TRBD1. Looked up from germline, CDR1 is GTSNPN and CDR2 is SVGIG (reference sequence). V was pared by 8 bases and J by 2 bases, with 6 bases of the junction left unmatched. The length of the CDR3 is 13 residues. Written as DNA, the CDR3 is TGTGCCGGGGGGGGACAGGGGCCCTACGAGCAGTACTTC. Translated: CAGGGQGPYEQYF. Supplemented by reference TRBV30 and TRBJ2-7, the full variable domain reads SQTIHQWPATLVQPVGSPLSLECTVEGTSNPNLYWYRQAAGRGLQLLFYSVGIGQISSEVPQNLSASRPQDRQFILSSKKLLLSDSGFYLCAGGGQGPYEQYFGPGTRLTVT.

The chain couples TRBV5-1 to TRBJ1-3, with D unclear. In germline, CDR1 is SGHRS, CDR2 YFSETQ. The CDR3 extends over 14 amino acids. Between the trimmed V and J ends, which lost 1 base and 0 bases, there was a span of 5 bases. CDR3 amino acids: CASSLRPSGNTIYF. The CDR3 coding sequence is TGCGCCAGCAGCTTGAGGCCCTCTGGAAACACCATATATTTT.

This clone was recorded only once. The chain combines TRBV18 with TRBJ2-7; TRBD2 matches at 8 bases. Germline V gene sequence: CDR1 KGHSH, CDR2 LQKENI. The CDR3 is 16 residues long. The ends lost 0 bases at V and 4 bases at J; junction bases unmatched: 8. The CDR3 loop is CASSPPAAGGPYEQYF. The CDR3 DNA is TGTGCCAGCTCACCACCCGCCGCGGGGGGTCCTTACGAGCAGTACTTC.

J is TRBJ1-3 and V is TRBV10-2, with 9 nucleotides matching TRBD1. Germline V gene sequence: CDR1 WSHSY, CDR2 SAAADI. With 8 bases clipped from V and 4 bases from J, the junction kept 12 bases outside the gene matches. CDR3 size: 16 residues. The CDR3 spells CASCTGGAVTGNTIYF. DNA for the CDR3: TGCGCCAGCTGCACAGGGGGCGCGGTCACCGGAAACACCATATATTTT.

The CDR3 DNA follows: TGTGCCAGCAGTTCGACAGGGTTGGGCTACACCTTC. Translating gives CASSSTGLGYTF. The chain joins TRBV27 to TRBJ1-2, with 7 positions matching TRBD1. This CDR3 comprises 12 residues. Germline loops: CDR1 MNHEY, CDR2 SMNVEV (reference sequence). V was clipped by 4 bases and J by 8 bases; unmatched bases: 4.

In this sample, this clone turned up once. V and J are TRBV3-1 (or the pseudogene TRBV3-2) and TRBJ2-2, with a possible D match to TRBD2 (6 bases). In germline, CDR1 is LGHDT, CDR2 YNNKEL (reference sequence). The CDR3 runs to 18 residues. V was cut by 1 base and J by 2 bases, with 17 bases left in between. The CDR3 loop is CASSQVVSGIYNTGELFF. Written as DNA, the CDR3 is TGTGCCAGCAGCCAAGTGGTTAGCGGAATTTATAACACCGGGGAGCTGTTTTTT.

J is TRBJ1-3 and V is TRBV5-6, with D maybe TRBD1 (6 bases). Germline V gene lookup returns CDR1 SGHDT and CDR2 YYEEEE. V lost 2 bases to trimming and J lost 1 base, with 13 bases between them. The CDR3 extends over 16 amino acids. As DNA, the CDR3 is TGTGCCAGCAGCTTAAGACAGGCCAAATCTGGAAACACCATATATTTT. Residues: CASSLRQAKSGNTIYF.

The chain is built from TRBV6-2 or TRBV6-3 and TRBJ1-5; D is undetermined. Trimming removed 0 bases at V and 5 bases at J, with 5 bases between. The CDR3 is 13 residues long. The germline CDR1 and CDR2 sequences are MNHEY and SVGEGT. The CDR3 sequence is CASSYSWDQPQHF. CDR3 DNA: TGTGCCAGCAGTTACTCTTGGGATCAGCCCCAGCATTTT.

The rearrangement joins TRBV27 to TRBJ1-3; no clear D. Looked up from germline, CDR1 is MNHEY and CDR2 is SMNVEV (reference sequence). The CDR3 sequence is 16 residues long. Trimming pared 5 bases from V and 2 bases from J, leaving 16 bases between. In nucleotides, the CDR3 is TGTGCCAGCAGTCCGGGTTTGGGTGGGCCTGGAAACACCATATATTTT. Its translation is CASSPGLGGPGNTIYF.

V usage is TRBV6-1 and J usage is TRBJ1-1, with TRBD1 as a possible D gene (5 bases). Between the trimmed V and J ends, which lost 0 bases and 12 bases, there was a span of 20 bases. The CDR3 contains 15 residues. Germline CDR1 MNHNS, CDR2 SASEGT. CDR3 loop: CASSEAGSGRENSFF. The CDR3 nucleotides are TGTGCCAGCAGTGAAGCGGGGTCAGGGCGTGAGAATTCTTTCTTT.

V is TRBV30 and J is TRBJ2-2, with 7 bases fitting TRBD2. The germline V gene has CDR1 GTSNPN and CDR2 SVGIG (reference sequence). The ends lost 0 bases at V and 6 bases at J; junction bases unmatched: 1. CDR3 length equals 13 residues. The CDR3 sequence: CAWSVRGAGELFF. The CDR3 DNA reads as TGTGCCTGGAGTGTACGGGGGGCCGGGGAGCTGTTTTTT.

The chain is built from TRBV5-1 and TRBJ1-1; TRBD1 agrees at 10 bases. V was clipped by 0 bases and J by 2 bases; unmatched bases: 4. This CDR3 has 16 residues. Germline loops: CDR1 SGHRS, CDR2 YFSETQ. The CDR3 region has the DNA TGCGCCAGCAGCTTGGGACAGGGGGCCTACAACACTGAAGCTTTCTTT. Translating it yields CASSLGQGAYNTEAFF. The whole variable domain, remainder taken from reference TRBV5-1 and TRBJ1-1, is KAGVTQTPRYLIKTRGQQVTLSCSPISGHRSVSWYQQTPGQGLQFLFEYFSETQRNKGNFPGRFSGRQFSNSRSEMNVSTLELGDSALYLCASSLGQGAYNTEAFFGQGTRLTVV.

This chain links TRBV7-2 with TRBJ1-2; a possible D gene is TRBD1 (6 bases). The CDR3 has 17 amino acids. Germline V CDR1 and CDR2: SGHTA, FQGNSA. Trimming left V 3 bases short and J 2 bases short, with 19 bases between. CDR3 sequence reads: CASSFGDGPGENYGYTF. The CDR3 DNA is TGTGCCAGCAGCTTCGGGGATGGCCCAGGGGAGAACTATGGCTACACCTTC. Full variable domain (rest looked up from reference TRBV7-2 and TRBJ1-2): GAGVSQSPSNKVTEKGKDVELRCDPISGHTALYWYRQSLGQGLEFLIYFQGNSAPDKSGLPSDRFSAERTGGSVSTLTIQRTQQEDSAVYLCASSFGDGPGENYGYTFGSGTRLTVV.

This chain uses TRBV3-1 (or the pseudogene TRBV3-2) with TRBJ2-2; D may match TRBD1 or TRBD2 (5 bases each). In germline, CDR1 is LGHDT, CDR2 YNNKEL (reference sequence). V lost 4 bases, J lost 2 bases, and 14 bases lay in between. CDR3 size: 16 residues. CDR3 DNA sequence: TGTGCCAGCAGCCCCGGGGCTGCACCTAACACCGGGGAGCTGTTTTTT. Amino acids: CASSPGAAPNTGELFF.

This sequence joins TRBV4-3 and TRBJ1-2; D may be TRBD1 (5 bases). CDR3 length: 16 amino acids. Trimming pared 2 bases from V and 4 bases from J, leaving 17 bases between. The germline gives CDR1 LGHNA, CDR2 YSLEER. CDR3 DNA: TGCGCCAGCAGCCAAAGTCCGGGACGGTATTCCTATGGCTACACCTTC. Translated: CASSQSPGRYSYGYTF.

V usage is TRBV19 and J usage is TRBJ1-5; 9 bases are a match to TRBD1. Per the germline V gene, CDR1 is LNHDA and CDR2 is SQIVND (reference sequence). This CDR3 is 17 amino acids long. Trimming at V came to 4 bases and at J to 3 bases, leaving 10 bases not matched to a gene. The CDR3 sequence is CASSTFTGGLLNQPQHF. In nucleotides, the CDR3 is TGTGCCAGTAGTACTTTCACAGGGGGCCTCCTCAATCAGCCCCAGCATTTT.

The J gene is TRBJ2-4, the V gene TRBV11-3; tentatively, D is TRBD1 (5 bases). The germline gives CDR1 SGHNT, CDR2 YENEEA. The germline V and J ends were trimmed by 2 bases and 1 base, with 9 bases remaining between them. The CDR3 runs to 15 residues. The CDR3 reads CASSLQGFAKNIQYF. In DNA, the CDR3 is TGTGCCAGCAGCTTACAGGGATTTGCCAAAAACATTCAGTACTTC.

The V gene is TRBV6-1, the J gene TRBJ1-5; D is perhaps TRBD1 (5 bases). V lost 1 base, J lost 7 bases, and 14 bases lay in between. Germline V gene lookup returns CDR1 MNHNS and CDR2 SASEGT. The CDR3 has 15 residues. The CDR3 DNA follows: TGTGCCAGCAGTGAAGAGAGGGGCGCCGGGCAGCCCCAGCATTTT. Translated: CASSEERGAGQPQHF.

This chain links TRBV27 with TRBJ1-1, with a tentative D call TRBD1 (5 bases). The length of the CDR3 is 12 residues. Per germline, CDR1 MNHEY and CDR2 SMNVEV (reference sequence). The germline V and J ends were trimmed by 6 bases and 5 bases, with 10 bases remaining between them. Here the CDR3 DNA reads TGTGCCAGCAGCCAGGGCGCTACTGAAGCTTTCTTT. Translation: CASSQGATEAFF.

The genes are TRBV5-4 and TRBJ2-7, with TRBD2 matching 10 bases. Per germline, CDR1 SGHNT and CDR2 YYREEE (reference sequence). J lost 0 bases, V lost 5 bases, and 5 bases had no gene match. CDR3 length: 15 residues. In DNA, the CDR3 is TGTGCCAGCAGAAACGGACTAGCGGACTCCTACGAGCAGTACTTC. This sequence encodes CASRNGLADSYEQYF.

The J gene is TRBJ2-7, the V gene TRBV5-1; 10 nucleotides align to TRBD2. Germline lookup yields CDR1 SGHRS and CDR2 YFSETQ. Trimming removed 4 bases from V and 4 bases from J; junction bases left unmatched: 8. The CDR3 sequence is 15 residues long. CDR3 bases: TGCGCCAGCAGCGGCCTAGCGGGAGATTTATACGAGCAGTACTTC. Translating it yields CASSGLAGDLYEQYF. The whole variable domain, remainder taken from reference TRBV5-1 and TRBJ2-7, is KAGVTQTPRYLIKTRGQQVTLSCSPISGHRSVSWYQQTPGQGLQFLFEYFSETQRNKGNFPGRFSGRQFSNSRSEMNVSTLELGDSALYLCASSGLAGDLYEQYFGPGTRLTVT.

There are a few counts of this clone. The genes are TRBV7-2 and TRBJ2-7; maybe TRBD1 (6 bases). The V gene lost 4 bases and the J gene lost 4 bases, with 20 bases spanning the gap. Germline V gene data show CDR1 as SGHTA and CDR2 as FQGNSA. The CDR3 is 16 residues long. CDR3 residues: CASSYLTIWGRYEQYF. As DNA, the CDR3 is TGTGCCAGCAGCTATTTAACCATCTGGGGGCGGTACGAGCAGTACTTC.